Listed below are T cell receptor beta chains from one sample, sequenced in a study of CD8+ T cells in alopecia areata. Only in-frame clones appear in the TCRdb table, and some are missing; sequencing was by immunoSEQ multiplex PCR. This sample has fewer than 40,000 clones; roughly 50% occur once, and the top ten carry 40%. Sequenced material: NKG2D-high CD8+ T cells sorted from blood. Source of these receptors: a human donor with alopecia areata. Both conserved end residues are part of each CDR3. Fields, in order: J gene, D gene, clone size, V gene, CDR3 DNA, CDR3 protein. A D gene is named only where the DNA matches it firmly. The size of a clone is reported for some rows only, either as once, few or many, or as a class for expanded clones.

J gene: TRBJ2-1
D gene: .
clone size: .
V gene: TRBV19
CDR3 DNA: TGTGCCAGTAGTTACTCCTCGAGCTCCTACAATGAGCAGTTCTTC
CDR3 protein: CASSYSSSSYNEQFF

J gene: TRBJ1-1
D gene: .
clone size: .
V gene: TRBV15
CDR3 DNA: TGTGCCACCAGCAGAGATCCCGGGACTCGTGTTGCTGATTTCTTT
CDR3 protein: CATSRDPGTRVADFF

J gene: TRBJ2-3
D gene: .
clone size: .
V gene: TRBV28
CDR3 DNA: TGTGCCAGCAGTTTGGGGCCGAGCACAGATACGCAGTATTTT
CDR3 protein: CASSLGPSTDTQYF

J gene: TRBJ2-5
D gene: .
clone size: .
V gene: TRBV5-8
CDR3 DNA: TGTGCCAGCAGCTTGGGTAGCGAGTACCAAGAGACCCAGTACTTC
CDR3 protein: CASSLGSEYQETQYF

J gene: TRBJ2-7
D gene: TRBD1
clone size: .
V gene: TRBV5-1
CDR3 DNA: TGCGCCAGCAGCTTGACAGGGGCCTACGAGCAGTACTTC
CDR3 protein: CASSLTGAYEQYF

J gene: TRBJ2-1
D gene: .
clone size: few
V gene: TRBV7-3
CDR3 DNA: TGTGCCAGCAGCTTACAGGCACCTGAGCAGTTCTTC
CDR3 protein: CASSLQAPEQFF

J gene: TRBJ2-1
D gene: TRBD1
clone size: .
V gene: TRBV6-1
CDR3 DNA: TGTGCCAGCAGTGAAGATGTGACAGGGAAAAATGAGCAGTTCTTC
CDR3 protein: CASSEDVTGKNEQFF

J gene: TRBJ2-1
D gene: .
clone size: .
V gene: TRBV2
CDR3 DNA: TGTGCCATCCGGACCTACAATGAGCAGTTCTTC
CDR3 protein: CAIRTYNEQFF

J gene: TRBJ2-2
D gene: .
clone size: .
V gene: TRBV7-9
CDR3 DNA: TGTGCCAGCAGCTTGCCGGGACTCACCACCGGGGAGCTGTTTTTT
CDR3 protein: CASSLPGLTTGELFF

J gene: TRBJ1-5
D gene: .
clone size: .
V gene: TRBV19
CDR3 DNA: TGTGCCAGTAGTTGGATGGGACGGGGGAATGGGCCCCAGCATTTT
CDR3 protein: CASSWMGRGNGPQHF

J gene: TRBJ1-1
D gene: .
clone size: .
V gene: TRBV7-9
CDR3 DNA: TGTGCCAGCAGCTTACAGTATGGGAAGGAAGCTTTCTTT
CDR3 protein: CASSLQYGKEAFF

J gene: TRBJ1-4
D gene: .
clone size: .
V gene: TRBV27
CDR3 DNA: TGTGCCAGCAGTTTATCGCGGGGGATACCCAATGAAAAACTGTTTTTT
CDR3 protein: CASSLSRGIPNEKLFF

J gene: TRBJ2-7
D gene: .
clone size: .
V gene: TRBV7-9
CDR3 DNA: TGTGCCAGCAGCGCCTTCGAGACAGTGTCCTACGAGCAGTACTTC
CDR3 protein: CASSAFETVSYEQYF

J gene: TRBJ2-7
D gene: .
clone size: .
V gene: TRBV11-2
CDR3 DNA: TGTGCCAGCAGCTTAGGGGCCGGGCCCCCCTACTACGAGCAGTACTTC
CDR3 protein: CASSLGAGPPYYEQYF

J gene: TRBJ2-7
D gene: .
clone size: .
V gene: TRBV5-1
CDR3 DNA: TGCGCCAGCAGCTTGGAGTCAGGGCGATACTACGAGCAGTACTTC
CDR3 protein: CASSLESGRYYEQYF

J gene: TRBJ2-5
D gene: TRBD1
clone size: few
V gene: TRBV2
CDR3 DNA: TGTGCCAGCAGTGACAGGGGGGAGACCCAGTACTTC
CDR3 protein: CASSDRGETQYF

J gene: TRBJ2-5
D gene: .
clone size: .
V gene: TRBV27
CDR3 DNA: TGTGCCAGCAGTCTTCAAGAGACCCAGTACTTC
CDR3 protein: CASSLQETQYF

J gene: TRBJ2-7
D gene: .
clone size: few
V gene: TRBV15
CDR3 DNA: TGTGCCACCAGCAGAGAAGGACACGAGCAGTACTTC
CDR3 protein: CATSREGHEQYF

J gene: TRBJ2-7
D gene: .
clone size: .
V gene: TRBV7-9
CDR3 DNA: TGTGCCAGCAGCTTATCTGGGACCTCCTACGAGCAGTACTTC
CDR3 protein: CASSLSGTSYEQYF

J gene: TRBJ2-7
D gene: .
clone size: .
V gene: TRBV7-3
CDR3 DNA: TGTGCCAGCAGCTTAGAAGCCGCGGCCAGTAACGAGCAGTACTTC
CDR3 protein: CASSLEAAASNEQYF

J gene: TRBJ2-7
D gene: TRBD1
clone size: .
V gene: TRBV25-1
CDR3 DNA: TGTGCCAGCTGGGGACAGGGGGCGTACGAGCAGTACTTC
CDR3 protein: CASWGQGAYEQYF

J gene: TRBJ2-7
D gene: TRBD1
clone size: .
V gene: TRBV13
CDR3 DNA: TGTGCCAGCAGCCCCGGGACAGGGTCGATCTACGAGCAGTACTTC
CDR3 protein: CASSPGTGSIYEQYF

J gene: TRBJ2-7
D gene: TRBD2
clone size: few
V gene: TRBV30
CDR3 DNA: TGTGCCTGGAGTCTAAGGCTGCAGCGGGGCTACGAGCAGTACTTC
CDR3 protein: CAWSLRLQRGYEQYF

J gene: TRBJ2-7
D gene: .
clone size: .
V gene: TRBV9
CDR3 DNA: TGTGCCAGCAGCGTATCTTTGGGTCGCTCCTACGAGCAGTACTTC
CDR3 protein: CASSVSLGRSYEQYF

J gene: TRBJ2-4
D gene: .
clone size: few
V gene: TRBV28
CDR3 DNA: TGTGCCAGCAGCGACAAGACAGCCCACAAAAACATTCAGTACTTC
CDR3 protein: CASSDKTAHKNIQYF

J gene: TRBJ2-3
D gene: .
clone size: .
V gene: TRBV28
CDR3 DNA: TGTGCCAGCAGTTTCATCCCCCGGGAGAGTACAGATACGCAGTATTTT
CDR3 protein: CASSFIPRESTDTQYF

J gene: TRBJ2-7
D gene: .
clone size: .
V gene: TRBV27
CDR3 DNA: TGTGCCAGCAGTTCCAGGGGACCCTACGAGCAGTACTTC
CDR3 protein: CASSSRGPYEQYF

J gene: TRBJ2-7
D gene: .
clone size: .
V gene: TRBV20-1
CDR3 DNA: TGCAGTGCCACCGGGGTCGAGCAGTACTTC
CDR3 protein: CSATGVEQYF

J gene: TRBJ2-1
D gene: TRBD2
clone size: .
V gene: TRBV13
CDR3 DNA: TGTGCCAGCAGCCTTACTAGCGGGTGGACGTACAATGAGCAGTTCTTC
CDR3 protein: CASSLTSGWTYNEQFF

J gene: TRBJ2-2
D gene: .
clone size: .
V gene: TRBV7-9
CDR3 DNA: TGTGCCAGCAGCCCTCCGGGGATGGGGGAGCTGTTTTTT
CDR3 protein: CASSPPGMGELFF

J gene: TRBJ2-3
D gene: TRBD1
clone size: few
V gene: TRBV13
CDR3 DNA: TGTGCCAGCAGCTTCGGGACAGGGGGCACAGATACGCAGTATTTT
CDR3 protein: CASSFGTGGTDTQYF

J gene: TRBJ1-6
D gene: TRBD1
clone size: few
V gene: TRBV7-3
CDR3 DNA: TGTGCCAGCACTTTAAACCGGGACAGGGGGAATTCACCCCTCCACTTT
CDR3 protein: CASTLNRDRGNSPLHF

J gene: TRBJ1-3
D gene: .
clone size: few
V gene: TRBV14
CDR3 DNA: TGTGCCAGCAGCCAAGTTGGGGCAGGGACTGGAAACACCATATATTTT
CDR3 protein: CASSQVGAGTGNTIYF

J gene: TRBJ2-7
D gene: .
clone size: .
V gene: TRBV7-9
CDR3 DNA: TGTGCCAGCAGCCCCCGCCCCGAACTAGGACCGGCCTACGAGCAGTACTTC
CDR3 protein: CASSPRPELGPAYEQYF

J gene: TRBJ2-6
D gene: TRBD1
clone size: .
V gene: TRBV9
CDR3 DNA: TGTGCCAGCAGCTCGGGACAGTGGCTCTCTGGGGCCAACGTCCTGACTTTC
CDR3 protein: CASSSGQWLSGANVLTF

J gene: TRBJ2-2
D gene: .
clone size: .
V gene: TRBV6-1
CDR3 DNA: TGTGCCAGTGGATTACGGGACACCGGGGAGCTGTTTTTT
CDR3 protein: CASGLRDTGELFF

J gene: TRBJ1-1
D gene: TRBD1
clone size: .
V gene: TRBV5-1
CDR3 DNA: TGCGCCAGCAGCTTTGAGGGACAGGGGATCTTGAACACTGAAGCTTTCTTT
CDR3 protein: CASSFEGQGILNTEAFF

J gene: TRBJ2-1
D gene: .
clone size: few
V gene: TRBV6-6
CDR3 DNA: TGTGCCAGCAGTTATCCTCTGTCGAATGAGCAGTTCTTC
CDR3 protein: CASSYPLSNEQFF

J gene: TRBJ2-3
D gene: TRBD1
clone size: .
V gene: TRBV5-4
CDR3 DNA: TGTGCCAGCAGCTTCTTTGGCCAGGGGGCGCATGTAAGCACAGATACGCAGTATTTT
CDR3 protein: CASSFFGQGAHVSTDTQYF

J gene: TRBJ1-1
D gene: .
clone size: .
V gene: TRBV7-6
CDR3 DNA: TGTGCCAGCAGCTTAGCGGTCGGAGGGGTTGACACTGAAGCTTTCTTT
CDR3 protein: CASSLAVGGVDTEAFF

J gene: TRBJ1-6
D gene: .
clone size: .
V gene: TRBV7-2
CDR3 DNA: TGTGCCAGCAGCCCGGGACTTGTGAATTCACCCCTCCACTTT
CDR3 protein: CASSPGLVNSPLHF

J gene: TRBJ2-3
D gene: TRBD2
clone size: few
V gene: TRBV2
CDR3 DNA: TGTGCCAGCAGTCCATGGGAAGCGGGGCTCTATGGAAATACGCAGTATTTT
CDR3 protein: CASSPWEAGLYGNTQYF

J gene: TRBJ1-2
D gene: .
clone size: .
V gene: TRBV7-9
CDR3 DNA: TGTGCCAGCAGCTTAGGTGTGGGGGGCGGCTACACCTTC
CDR3 protein: CASSLGVGGGYTF

J gene: TRBJ2-5
D gene: TRBD1
clone size: .
V gene: TRBV2
CDR3 DNA: TGTGCCAGCAGTGAATTGAAGGCCCAGGGGGCCCAGTACTTC
CDR3 protein: CASSELKAQGAQYF

J gene: TRBJ2-1
D gene: TRBD2
clone size: .
V gene: TRBV19
CDR3 DNA: TGTGCCAGTAGTATCGGACTAGCGGGTTACAATGAGCAGTTCTTC
CDR3 protein: CASSIGLAGYNEQFF

J gene: TRBJ2-1
D gene: TRBD1
clone size: .
V gene: TRBV28
CDR3 DNA: TGTGCCAGCAGTTTAGGGACAGGGGTGTCCTACAATGAGCAGTTCTTC
CDR3 protein: CASSLGTGVSYNEQFF

J gene: TRBJ2-7
D gene: .
clone size: .
V gene: TRBV2
CDR3 DNA: TGTGCCAGCAGTACTCATCGGGCAGGGCGAGAGCAGTACTTC
CDR3 protein: CASSTHRAGREQYF

J gene: TRBJ1-2
D gene: .
clone size: .
V gene: TRBV10-3
CDR3 DNA: TGTGCCATCAGTGAGAAGGGTTTAGCTAACTATGGCTACACCTTC
CDR3 protein: CAISEKGLANYGYTF

J gene: TRBJ2-7
D gene: .
clone size: .
V gene: TRBV5-6
CDR3 DNA: TGTGCCAGCAGCTTGTACAGTCCCTACGAGCAGTACTTC
CDR3 protein: CASSLYSPYEQYF

J gene: TRBJ1-4
D gene: .
clone size: once
V gene: TRBV4-3
CDR3 DNA: TGCGCCAGCAGCCAAGACGCGGTAGGGGCAACTAATGAAAAACTGTTTTTT
CDR3 protein: CASSQDAVGATNEKLFF